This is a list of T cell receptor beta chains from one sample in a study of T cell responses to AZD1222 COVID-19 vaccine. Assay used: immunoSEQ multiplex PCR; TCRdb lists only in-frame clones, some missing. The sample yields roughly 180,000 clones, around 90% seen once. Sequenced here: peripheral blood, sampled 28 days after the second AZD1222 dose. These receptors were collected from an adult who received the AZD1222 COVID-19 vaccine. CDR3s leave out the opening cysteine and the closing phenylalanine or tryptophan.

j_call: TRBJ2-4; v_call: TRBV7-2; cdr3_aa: ASSFREGAKNIQY
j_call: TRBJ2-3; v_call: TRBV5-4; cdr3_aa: ASSLGVSESTDTQY
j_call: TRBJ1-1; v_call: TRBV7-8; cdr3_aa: ASSLRGPGPANTEAF
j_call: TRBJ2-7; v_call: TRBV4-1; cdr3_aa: ASSQGGPYEQY
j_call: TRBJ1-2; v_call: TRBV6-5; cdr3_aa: ASSSTGGRYGYT
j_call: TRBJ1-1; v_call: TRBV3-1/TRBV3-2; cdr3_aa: ASSQVPREAF
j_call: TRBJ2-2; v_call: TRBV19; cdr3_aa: ASSQSALAGELF
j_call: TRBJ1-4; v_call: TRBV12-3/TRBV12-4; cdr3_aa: ASTYGSEKLF
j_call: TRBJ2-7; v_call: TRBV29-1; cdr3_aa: SAIPGHRSSYEQY
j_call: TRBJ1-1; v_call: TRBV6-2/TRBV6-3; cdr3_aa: ASSYTRIMNTEAF
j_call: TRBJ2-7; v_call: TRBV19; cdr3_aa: ASSPAGLNEQY
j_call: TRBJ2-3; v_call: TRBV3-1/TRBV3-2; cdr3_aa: ASSLGLAGGNTQY
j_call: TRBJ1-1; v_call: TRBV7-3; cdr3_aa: ASSLMGGSTEAF
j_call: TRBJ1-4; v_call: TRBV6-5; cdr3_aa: ASRPAMLNEKLF
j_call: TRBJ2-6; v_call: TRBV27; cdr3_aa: ASNRLSGANVLT
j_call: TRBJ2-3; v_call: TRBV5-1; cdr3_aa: ASTEAGGSDTQY
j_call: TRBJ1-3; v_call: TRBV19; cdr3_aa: ASNAGGNTIY
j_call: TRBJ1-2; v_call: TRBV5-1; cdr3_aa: ASSPRGSGLANYGYT
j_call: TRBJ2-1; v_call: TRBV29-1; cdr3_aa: SVAATGVNNEQF
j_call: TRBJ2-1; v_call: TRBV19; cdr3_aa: ASSRVPENEQF
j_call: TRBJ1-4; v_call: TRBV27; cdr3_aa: ASSLSAGNSGLF
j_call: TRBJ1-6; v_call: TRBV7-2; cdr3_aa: ASSLGRLGSPLH
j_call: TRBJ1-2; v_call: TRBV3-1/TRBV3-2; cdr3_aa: ASSQRGGTGYGYT
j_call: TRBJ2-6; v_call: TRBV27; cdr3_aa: ASSKTSARSGANVLT
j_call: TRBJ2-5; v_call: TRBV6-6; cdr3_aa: ASREPWTGDGTQY
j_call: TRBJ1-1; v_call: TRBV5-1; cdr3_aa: ASSFSAGETEAF
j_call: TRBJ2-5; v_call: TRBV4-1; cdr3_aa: ASSQAAEREGGKTQY
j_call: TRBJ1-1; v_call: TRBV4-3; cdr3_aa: ASSQEALNTEAF
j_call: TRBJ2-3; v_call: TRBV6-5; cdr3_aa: ASSYQGGTQY
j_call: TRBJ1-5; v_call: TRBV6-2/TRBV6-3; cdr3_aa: ASSTDRYQPQH
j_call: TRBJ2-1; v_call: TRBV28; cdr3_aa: ASTFGYYRGRSSYNEQF
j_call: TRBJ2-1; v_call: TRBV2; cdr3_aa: ASSDRTSGNEQF
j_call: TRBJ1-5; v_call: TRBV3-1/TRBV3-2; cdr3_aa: ASSQEGQPQH
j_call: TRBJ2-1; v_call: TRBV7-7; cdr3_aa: ASSPQAGGSSYNEQF
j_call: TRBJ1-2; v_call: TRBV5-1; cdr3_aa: ASREDSNYGYT
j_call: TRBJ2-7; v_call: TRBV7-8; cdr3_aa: ASSSTRPRTPAEQY
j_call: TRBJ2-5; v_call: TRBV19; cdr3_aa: ASSAGDSSRGTQY
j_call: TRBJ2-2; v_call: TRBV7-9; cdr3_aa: ASSSRDYSGELF
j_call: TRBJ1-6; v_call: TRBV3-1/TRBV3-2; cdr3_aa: ASSHPGQGAPIPGSPLH
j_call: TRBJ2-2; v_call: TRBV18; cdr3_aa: ASSPLLAGGSNTGELF
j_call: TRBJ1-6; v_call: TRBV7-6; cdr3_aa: ASSPTGSNNSPLH
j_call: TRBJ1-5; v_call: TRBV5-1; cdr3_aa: ASSLGQGGNQPQH
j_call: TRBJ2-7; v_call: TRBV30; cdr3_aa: AWSVPGLAGNYEQY
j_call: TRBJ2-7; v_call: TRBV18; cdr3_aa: ASSPSRDRDYEQY
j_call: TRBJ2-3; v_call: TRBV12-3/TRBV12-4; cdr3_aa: ACDSSGTQY
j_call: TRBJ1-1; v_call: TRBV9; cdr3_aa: ASSVEGMNTEAF
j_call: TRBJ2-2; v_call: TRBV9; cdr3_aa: ASSKGDRKTGELF
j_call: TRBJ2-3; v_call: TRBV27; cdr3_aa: ASSPGTSGITDTQY
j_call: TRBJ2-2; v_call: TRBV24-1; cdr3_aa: ATSDSYTGELF
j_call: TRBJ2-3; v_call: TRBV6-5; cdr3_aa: ASRTSGNPDTQY
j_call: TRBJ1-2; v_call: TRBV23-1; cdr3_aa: ASSHFGWTGGGYT
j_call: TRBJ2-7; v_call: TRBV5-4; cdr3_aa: ASSLSAGGPYEQY
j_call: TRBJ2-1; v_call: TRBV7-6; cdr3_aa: ASSLDRGSGSSSYNEQF
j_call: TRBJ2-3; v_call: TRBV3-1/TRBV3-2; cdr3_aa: ASSQGGTVSDTQY
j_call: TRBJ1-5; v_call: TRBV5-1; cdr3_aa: ASSLDGYSNQPQH
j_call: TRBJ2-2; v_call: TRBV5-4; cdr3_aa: ASSSGTSGRVVGELF
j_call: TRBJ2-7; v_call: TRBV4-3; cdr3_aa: ASSLTGSYEQY
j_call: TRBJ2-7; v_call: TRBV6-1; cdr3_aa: ASSGTLAGGPYEQY
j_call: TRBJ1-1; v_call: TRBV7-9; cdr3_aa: ASSLLDNTEAF
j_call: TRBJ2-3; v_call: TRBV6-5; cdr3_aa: ASSWLAGTSTDTQY